Following are 25 T cell receptor beta chains from one sample sequenced in a study of beta chain features in type 1 diabetes (dated by TCRdb to between 2017 and 2018). The library relied on the immunoSEQ multiplex PCR assay. The entire amount of isolated RNA was reverse transcribed using the High Capacity cDNA Reverse Transcription Kit, so the sequenced TCRB transcripts were expressed ones. Drawn from immuneACCESS, this table holds only the in-frame rearrangements with V and J called that TCRdb kept. Clones are partly lost; checked studies trace under half to an unresolved V gene and leave the rest unexplained. Within this sample are some 250,000 clones, with 25% to 35% of them counted one time only. The ten largest clones add up to approximately 4% of the sample. Sequenced: central memory CD4+ T cells from blood. Receptors were obtained from a man aged 30 to 45 in good health.

The chain couples TRBV25-1 to TRBJ2-3, with a possible D match to TRBD1 (5 bases). Germline CDR1 and CDR2: MGHDK and SYGVNS. V was clipped by 1 base and J by 3 bases, with 5 bases between them. The CDR3 totals 13 residues. The CDR3 here is CASSESGTDTQYF. In DNA form, the CDR3 reads TGTGCCAGCAGTGAATCAGGGACAGATACGCAGTATTTT.

This clone was detected only a few times. V and J are TRBV7-2 and TRBJ1-2, with a possible D match to TRBD1 (6 bases). With 4 bases removed from V and 3 bases from J, the gap between germline ends came to 18 bases. This CDR3 has 16 residues. CDR1 and CDR2 (germline): SGHTA, FQGNSA. Written as DNA, the CDR3 is TGTGCCAGCAGCTACCTGACCCCGAAGGGGGACTATGGCTACACCTTC. Protein product: CASSYLTPKGDYGYTF.

For this clone: The sample holds other DNA sequences that translate to the same CDR3. This chain uses TRBV15 with TRBJ1-4; no reliable D call. Germline V gene sequence: CDR1 LNHNV, CDR2 YYDKDF (reference sequence). V lost 1 base and J 2 bases, leaving 5 bases between the germline ends. The CDR3 loop spans 14 amino acids. The CDR3 protein is CATSRAATNEKLFF. CDR3 DNA sequence: TGTGCCACCAGCAGAGCAGCCACTAATGAAAAACTGTTTTTT.

This clone has a handful of counts. V gene TRBV5-5 combines with J gene TRBJ2-7; maybe TRBD1 (6 bases). Germline CDR1 is SGHKS and CDR2 is YYEKEE (reference sequence). The length of the CDR3 is 14 residues. The V end lost 4 bases, the J end lost 7 bases, and 18 bases lay between the germline ends. CDR3 loop: CASSVTGPFREQYF. CDR3 nucleotides: TGTGCCAGCAGCGTGACAGGTCCCTTTAGGGAGCAGTACTTC. The full variable domain, its missing parts supplied by reference TRBV5-5 and TRBJ2-7, is DAGVTQSPTHLIKTRGQQVTLRCSPISGHKSVSWYQQVLGQGPQFIFQYYEKEERGRGNFPDRFSARQFPNYSSELNVNALLLGDSALYLCASSVTGPFREQYFGPGTRLTVT.

This clone turned up a few times. The V gene is TRBV27, the J gene TRBJ2-1, with 12 bases matching TRBD2. V lost 6 bases and J lost 4; bases outside the gene matches: 7. Looked up from germline, CDR1 is MNHEY and CDR2 is SMNVEV (reference sequence). The CDR3 sequence is 16 residues long. The CDR3 loop is CASRLTGTSGYNEQFF. As DNA, the CDR3 is TGTGCCAGCAGGCTCACCGGGACTAGCGGGTACAATGAGCAGTTCTTC.

At least ten counts were recorded for this clone. V and J are TRBV6-4 and TRBJ2-1; 7 bases fit TRBD2. From germline, CDR1 is MRHNA and CDR2 SNTAGT. The CDR3 contains 13 residues. V shed 6 bases, J shed 10 bases, and the junction held 9 bases outside the gene matches. The CDR3 loop reads CASRPTTAGEQFF. The DNA for the CDR3 is TGTGCCAGCAGACCAACTACAGCGGGGGAGCAGTTCTTC.

The chain links TRBV2 to TRBJ2-3; D is undetermined. Deletions cut 4 bases from V and 2 bases from J, with 4 bases between. The CDR3 has 12 residues. Germline loops: CDR1 SNHLY, CDR2 FYNNEI. The CDR3 loop reads CASSAVTDTQYF. The CDR3 DNA is TGTGCCAGCAGTGCGGTCACAGATACGCAGTATTTT.

This clone was recorded a few times. V and J are TRBV27 and TRBJ2-5; 10 bases line up with TRBD2. The J segment lost 5 bases and the V segment lost 6 bases, leaving 6 bases of the junction unmatched. The CDR3 is 14 residues long. Germline V gene lookup returns CDR1 MNHEY and CDR2 SMNVEV (reference sequence). CDR3: CASRIAGGGETQYF. The CDR3 DNA sequence: TGTGCCAGCAGAATAGCGGGGGGAGGGGAGACCCAGTACTTC.

This clone was seen more than once but under ten times. The genes are TRBV15 and TRBJ2-5; D is ambiguous. The CDR3 runs 15 residues. CDR1 LNHNV and CDR2 YYDKDF come from the germline V gene (reference sequence). Trimming pared 0 bases from V and 5 bases from J, leaving 13 bases between. The CDR3 reads CATSRERVPGETQYF. CDR3 coding DNA: TGTGCCACCAGCAGAGAGCGCGTCCCCGGGGAGACCCAGTACTTC.

This clone was observed a handful of times. The chain couples TRBV28 to TRBJ2-5, with 9 bases aligning to TRBD1. Germline values: CDR1 MDHEN, CDR2 SYDVKM. The CDR3 has 14 residues. Losses at the gene ends were 2 bases for V and 13 bases for J; bases not matched to a gene: 11. The DNA for the CDR3 is TGTGCCAGCAGTTTAGATTTGGACAGGGGCCGAGGGTACTTC. Translation: CASSLDLDRGRGYF.

This clone was detected a few times. This chain joins TRBV7-9 and TRBJ2-7; 11 bases line up with TRBD1. CDR3 length: 14 amino acids. CDR1 is SEHNR, CDR2 FQNEAQ, per germline (reference sequence). Trimming took 5 bases from V and 1 from J; bases not matched to a gene: 1. CDR3 residues: CASSGQGASYEQYF. The CDR3 coding sequence is TGTGCCAGCAGCGGACAGGGGGCGTCCTACGAGCAGTACTTC.

The sample holds one count of this clone. The genes are TRBV6-6 and TRBJ2-7; maybe TRBD2 (5 bases). The V end was cut by 4 bases, the J end by 1 base, with 14 bases between. Germline CDR1 MNHNY, CDR2 SVGAGI (reference sequence). The CDR3 contains 15 residues. This chain's CDR3 is CASSSFGEYSYEQYF. The CDR3 region has the DNA TGTGCCAGCAGTTCGTTCGGGGAATATTCCTACGAGCAGTACTTC.

This clone was detected a few times. This chain connects TRBV29-1 to TRBJ2-3; the match to TRBD1 covers 7 bases. Trimming cost V 8 bases and J 5 bases; bases outside gene matches: 7. The CDR3 length is 12 residues. Germline lookup yields CDR1 SQVTM and CDR2 ANQGSEA. CDR3 residues: CSLNRGEDTQYF. The CDR3 nucleotides read TGCAGCTTGAACAGGGGTGAAGATACGCAGTATTTT.

The chain carries TRBV30 and TRBJ2-7; 8 bases match TRBD2. The CDR3 sequence is 13 residues long. Losses at the gene ends were 1 base for V and 2 bases for J; bases not matched to a gene: 1. Germline V gives CDR1 GTSNPN, CDR2 SVGIG (reference sequence). CDR3 nucleotide sequence: TGTGCCTGGAGTGACGGGGGGGCCTACGAGCAGTACTTC. It codes for CAWSDGGAYEQYF.

The V and J genes are TRBV27 and TRBJ2-2; D gene ambiguous. V was cut by 2 bases and J by 4 bases, with 14 bases left in between. The germline V gene encodes CDR1 MNHEY and CDR2 SMNVEV (reference sequence). This CDR3 has 16 residues. The CDR3 region has the DNA TGTGCCAGCAGTTTAGAAGGCTACCCCTCCACCGGGGAGCTGTTTTTT. It yields the protein CASSLEGYPSTGELFF.

This sequence joins TRBV7-9 and TRBJ2-1; TRBD2 aligns across 8 bases. Unmatched junction bases numbered 15, after V lost 5 bases and J lost 9 bases. This CDR3 is 16 amino acids long. Per the germline V gene, CDR1 is SEHNR and CDR2 is FQNEAQ (reference sequence). CDR3 bases: TGTGCCAGCAGCCCCCTTAGCGGGAAATCAGTTAGTGAGCAGTTCTTC. Protein product: CASSPLSGKSVSEQFF.

V gene TRBV7-2 combines with J gene TRBJ1-1; 9 bases align to TRBD1. There are 16 residues in the CDR3. From germline, CDR1 is SGHTA and CDR2 FQGNSA. The J segment lost 3 bases and the V segment lost 5 bases, leaving 10 bases of the junction unmatched. CDR3 protein: CASSPHTGGADTEAFF. CDR3 in DNA: TGTGCCAGCAGCCCGCATACAGGGGGCGCAGACACTGAAGCTTTCTTT.

The chain employs TRBV18 and TRBJ1-1; 8 bases align to TRBD1. The V and J ends lost 3 bases and 5 bases, in that order; junction bases with no gene match: 8. The CDR3 totals 15 residues. Looked up from germline, CDR1 is KGHSH and CDR2 is LQKENI. CDR3 nucleotides: TGTGCCAGCTCACCTATTCCAGGGGGCCAGACTGAAGCTTTCTTT. As protein: CASSPIPGGQTEAFF.

This clone was counted only a few times. V and J are TRBV7-8 and TRBJ2-2; D might be TRBD1 or TRBD2, each matching 6 bases. CDR3 length: 15 residues. The V end lost 0 bases, the J end lost 13 bases, and 18 bases lay between the germline ends. The V gene's germline CDR1 is SGHVS and CDR2 FQNEAQ. CDR3 DNA: TGTGCCAGCAGCTTAGCATTACCCGGGGGCACGGGGCTGTTTTTT. As protein: CASSLALPGGTGLFF.

The chain couples TRBV11-2 to TRBJ2-3; maybe TRBD1 (6 bases). The CDR3 is 16 residues long. Trimming took 2 bases from V and 0 from J, leaving 12 bases between them. The germline V gene has CDR1 SGHAT and CDR2 FQNNGV. CDR3 region: CASSLRTASSTDTQYF. CDR3 nucleotides: TGTGCCAGCAGCTTAAGGACAGCTTCTAGCACAGATACGCAGTATTTT.

In the case of this clone: Other DNA sequences from this sample encode an identical CDR3 as well. The chain links TRBV7-2 to TRBJ2-7; D is possibly TRBD1 (6 bases). CDR1 and CDR2 (germline): SGHTA, FQGNSA. Trimming stripped 5 bases from V and 5 bases from J, with 10 bases between. The CDR3 sequence is 12 residues long. CDR3 sequence reads: CASSPDRHEQYF. The CDR3 DNA follows: TGTGCCAGCAGCCCCGACAGGCACGAGCAGTACTTC.

This clone was counted only a few times. This chain connects TRBV7-2 to TRBJ2-3; TRBD2 matches at 7 bases. Germline trimming cut 1 base from V and 4 bases from J; bases unmatched to any gene: 8. CDR3 length: 16 amino acids. Germline values: CDR1 SGHTA, CDR2 FQGNSA. The CDR3, as DNA: TGTGCCAGCAGCTTAGTGGGGAGCGGGACCCCAGATACGCAGTATTTT. Protein: CASSLVGSGTPDTQYF.

This clone was detected ten times or more. Other DNA variants within this sample encode the same CDR3. This chain connects TRBV20-1 to TRBJ2-7, with D unclear. Trimming pared 4 bases from V and 5 bases from J, leaving 9 bases between. This CDR3 spans 11 amino acids. CDR1 is DFQATT and CDR2 is SNEGSKA in the germline V gene (reference sequence). CDR3 sequence: CSANGPHEQYF. The CDR3 nucleotides are TGCAGTGCTAACGGCCCCCACGAGCAGTACTTC.

The CDR3 DNA reads as TGTGCCAGCAGTCAGGGGGCCCAGTACTTC. Translation gives CASSQGAQYF. J is TRBJ2-7 and V is TRBV6-6, with TRBD1 matching over 8 bases. After removal of 5 bases from V and 10 bases from J, the junction contained 1 base not matched to a gene. Germline CDR1 and CDR2: MNHNY and SVGAGI (reference sequence). CDR3 length equals 10 residues.

This clone was recorded a few times. The V and J genes are TRBV13 and TRBJ2-1, with D possibly matching TRBD1 (6 bases). The CDR3 spans 14 residues. The V gene's germline CDR1 is PRHDT and CDR2 FYEKMQ (reference sequence). The V end was cut by 4 bases, the J end by 5 bases, with 12 bases between. CDR3 residues: CASSSERTDNEQFF. Written as DNA, the CDR3 is TGTGCCAGCAGCTCCGAGAGGACAGACAATGAGCAGTTCTTC. The variable domain in full, completed from reference TRBV13 and TRBJ2-1, reads AAGVIQSPRHLIKEKRETATLKCYPIPRHDTVYWYQQGPGQDPQFLISFYEKMQSDKGSIPDRFSAQQFSDYHSELNMSSLELGDSALYFCASSSERTDNEQFFGPGTRLTVL.